This is a list of T cell receptor beta chains from one sample in a study of T cell repertoires in cytomegalovirus infection. TCRdb fed the reads into MiXCR, producing one record per CDR3 protein. The sample comprises around 200,000 distinct CDR3 sequences, about 17% of which are singletons, and approximately 25% rests with the top ten. Source material: CD8+ T cells from PBMCs. These receptors all come from a human donor in good health (CMV status not recorded). Some clones in this sample may be carry-over from other donors' samples. Each CDR3 is given with its conserved first and last residue. Each record gives: D gene, clone size, CDR3 length, J gene, V gene, CDR3 DNA, CDR3 protein. The D gene is left open where the match is weak. Size is stated for part of the rows, as once, few or many counts, or as a class when the clone is expanded.

d_gene: NA
abundance: NA
len: 14
j_gene: TRBJ2-7
v_gene: TRBV4-1
CDR3nt: TGCGCCAGCAGCCAGCATATTGGACCTTATGAGCAGTACTTC
CDR3aa: CASSQHIGPYEQYF

d_gene: NA
abundance: NA
len: 12
j_gene: TRBJ2-7
v_gene: TRBV20-1
CDR3nt: TGCAGTGGGATCAGGGGAAGTGGCGAGCAGTACTTC
CDR3aa: CSGIRGSGEQYF

d_gene: NA
abundance: few
len: 11
j_gene: TRBJ2-7
v_gene: TRBV7-2
CDR3nt: TGTGCCAGCAGCTTGGCGCTCGAGCAGTACTTC
CDR3aa: CASSLALEQYF

d_gene: TRBD1
abundance: NA
len: 14
j_gene: TRBJ2-7
v_gene: TRBV4-3
CDR3nt: TGCGCCAGCAGCTTTCGGACAGGGATCGACGAGCAGTACTTC
CDR3aa: CASSFRTGIDEQYF

d_gene: TRBD1
abundance: NA
len: 14
j_gene: TRBJ2-1
v_gene: TRBV7-9
CDR3nt: TGTGCCAGCAGCAGGGGACAGCGTAACAATGAGCAGTTCTTC
CDR3aa: CASSRGQRNNEQFF

d_gene: NA
abundance: few
len: 15
j_gene: TRBJ1-1
v_gene: TRBV7-9
CDR3nt: TGTGCCAGCAGCTTTTCGGCAGGGGTGAACACTGAAGCTTTCTTT
CDR3aa: CASSFSAGVNTEAFF

d_gene: NA
abundance: NA
len: 13
j_gene: TRBJ2-1
v_gene: TRBV20-1
CDR3nt: TGCAGTGCTAGAGATTTATTGAGTGATGAGCAGTTCTTC
CDR3aa: CSARDLLSDEQFF

d_gene: TRBD1
abundance: NA
len: 16
j_gene: TRBJ2-1
v_gene: TRBV14
CDR3nt: TGTGCCAGCAGCCCAGGACAGGGGCTGGGGTACAATGAGCAGTTCTTC
CDR3aa: CASSPGQGLGYNEQFF

d_gene: TRBD1
abundance: few
len: 17
j_gene: TRBJ2-7
v_gene: TRBV7-9
CDR3nt: TGTGCCAGCAGCCCTAACTTAATGGACAGGACGACCTACGAGCAGTACTTC
CDR3aa: CASSPNLMDRTTYEQYF

d_gene: NA
abundance: few
len: 17
j_gene: TRBJ2-1
v_gene: TRBV28
CDR3nt: TGTGCCAGCAGTTTATTGCCTCACCTACGTCAGGACAATGAGCAGTTCTTC
CDR3aa: CASSLLPHLRQDNEQFF

d_gene: NA
abundance: NA
len: 15
j_gene: TRBJ2-1
v_gene: TRBV24-1
CDR3nt: TGTGCCACCAGTGTCGGCTCGGAGACTAACAATGAGCAGTTCTTC
CDR3aa: CATSVGSETNNEQFF

d_gene: NA
abundance: NA
len: 12
j_gene: TRBJ1-1
v_gene: TRBV7-6
CDR3nt: TGTGCCAGCAGCGTAACCTCTACTGAAGCTTTCTTT
CDR3aa: CASSVTSTEAFF

d_gene: TRBD1
abundance: few
len: 15
j_gene: TRBJ2-7
v_gene: TRBV5-6
CDR3nt: TGTGCCAGCAGCGGCTCCGGGACAGGGCGCTACGAGCAGTACTTC
CDR3aa: CASSGSGTGRYEQYF

d_gene: TRBD2
abundance: few
len: 14
j_gene: TRBJ2-1
v_gene: TRBV7-2
CDR3nt: TGTGCCAGCACTAGCGGGGGGTTCTACAATGAGCAGTTCTTC
CDR3aa: CASTSGGFYNEQFF

d_gene: NA
abundance: NA
len: 14
j_gene: TRBJ1-4
v_gene: TRBV2
CDR3nt: TGTGCCAGCAGTTTCAGGGCTTATAATGAAAAACTGTTTTTT
CDR3aa: CASSFRAYNEKLFF

d_gene: TRBD2
abundance: NA
len: 19
j_gene: TRBJ2-3
v_gene: TRBV4-1
CDR3nt: TGCGCCAGCAGCCAAGCGGTGTCGGCTAGCGGGGTTGGCACAGATACGCAGTATTTT
CDR3aa: CASSQAVSASGVGTDTQYF

d_gene: NA
abundance: few
len: 16
j_gene: TRBJ2-3
v_gene: TRBV24-1
CDR3nt: TGTGCCACCAGTGATTTAGCGCAGGGTAGCACAGATACGCAGTATTTT
CDR3aa: CATSDLAQGSTDTQYF

d_gene: NA
abundance: once
len: 14
j_gene: TRBJ2-5
v_gene: TRBV7-6
CDR3nt: TGTGCCAGCAGCTTACGACGTCAGGGGGAGACCCAGTACTTC
CDR3aa: CASSLRRQGETQYF

d_gene: NA
abundance: NA
len: 15
j_gene: TRBJ2-7
v_gene: TRBV14
CDR3nt: TGTGCCAGCAACAGATTTGGGGGGCTCGGGGACGAGCAGTACTTC
CDR3aa: CASNRFGGLGDEQYF

d_gene: NA
abundance: NA
len: 15
j_gene: TRBJ2-6
v_gene: TRBV30
CDR3nt: TGTGCCTGGAGTGGCGGGACCTCTGGGGCCAACGTCCTGACTTTC
CDR3aa: CAWSGGTSGANVLTF

d_gene: NA
abundance: NA
len: 13
j_gene: TRBJ1-1
v_gene: TRBV5-4
CDR3nt: TGTGCCAGCAGCTTTCACTCGAACACTGAAGCTTTCTTT
CDR3aa: CASSFHSNTEAFF

d_gene: TRBD1
abundance: NA
len: 15
j_gene: TRBJ2-5
v_gene: TRBV19
CDR3nt: TGTGCCAGTAGTCCCCGGGACAGGGCATCGGAGACCCAGTACTTC
CDR3aa: CASSPRDRASETQYF

d_gene: TRBD1
abundance: NA
len: 15
j_gene: TRBJ2-1
v_gene: TRBV12-3/TRBV12-4
CDR3nt: TGTGCCAGCAGTGGCGGGACAGGGGATTGGGGTGAGCAGTTCTTC
CDR3aa: CASSGGTGDWGEQFF

d_gene: NA
abundance: few
len: 11
j_gene: TRBJ1-2
v_gene: TRBV7-2
CDR3nt: TGTGCCAGCAGCTATGTGGATGGCTACACCTTC
CDR3aa: CASSYVDGYTF

d_gene: TRBD2
abundance: few
len: 16
j_gene: TRBJ2-1
v_gene: TRBV6-2/TRBV6-3
CDR3nt: TGTGCCAGCAGTCGAAACTCCGGGACTATCGACAATGAGCAGTTCTTC
CDR3aa: CASSRNSGTIDNEQFF

d_gene: NA
abundance: few
len: 12
j_gene: TRBJ1-1
v_gene: TRBV6-6
CDR3nt: TGTGCCAGCAGTGAGCCGGGCACTGAAGCTTTCTTT
CDR3aa: CASSEPGTEAFF

d_gene: NA
abundance: NA
len: 11
j_gene: TRBJ1-2
v_gene: TRBV6-5
CDR3nt: TGTGCCAGCAGTGGGGAGGATGGCTACACCTTC
CDR3aa: CASSGEDGYTF

d_gene: NA
abundance: NA
len: 13
j_gene: TRBJ1-1
v_gene: TRBV6-2/TRBV6-3
CDR3nt: TGTGCCAGCAGTTACGCCTGGGGGACTGAAGCTTTCTTT
CDR3aa: CASSYAWGTEAFF

d_gene: TRBD1
abundance: NA
len: 16
j_gene: TRBJ1-5
v_gene: TRBV28
CDR3nt: TGTGCCAGCAGTGACAGGGCTTTGGGGAGCAATCAGCCCCAGCATTTT
CDR3aa: CASSDRALGSNQPQHF

d_gene: NA
abundance: NA
len: 20
j_gene: TRBJ2-6
v_gene: TRBV4-3
CDR3nt: TGCGCCAGCAGCCAAGACGCGGGTGGGGAGGTATTCTCTGGGGCCAACGTCCTGACTTTC
CDR3aa: CASSQDAGGEVFSGANVLTF

d_gene: TRBD2
abundance: few
len: 14
j_gene: TRBJ2-7
v_gene: TRBV12-3/TRBV12-4
CDR3nt: TGTGCCAGCAGGGGGGGGGGACCGGCCTACGAGCAGTACTTC
CDR3aa: CASRGGGPAYEQYF

d_gene: TRBD1
abundance: NA
len: 13
j_gene: TRBJ1-2
v_gene: TRBV7-9
CDR3nt: TGTGCCAGCAGCGCGGACAGGGGGTATGGCTACACCTTC
CDR3aa: CASSADRGYGYTF

d_gene: NA
abundance: NA
len: 14
j_gene: TRBJ2-7
v_gene: TRBV5-6
CDR3nt: TGTGCCAGCAGCTTGGCCATGGACACCTACGAGCAGTACTTC
CDR3aa: CASSLAMDTYEQYF

d_gene: TRBD1
abundance: few
len: 16
j_gene: TRBJ2-2
v_gene: TRBV7-2
CDR3nt: TGTGCCAGCAGCTTCCGGGACAGGGGCTTCACCGGGGAGCTGTTTTTT
CDR3aa: CASSFRDRGFTGELFF

d_gene: NA
abundance: few
len: 16
j_gene: TRBJ2-3
v_gene: TRBV6-8
CDR3nt: TGTGCCAGCAGTTTTGCGACACGGATAGGTACAGATACGCAGTATTTT
CDR3aa: CASSFATRIGTDTQYF

d_gene: NA
abundance: NA
len: 14
j_gene: TRBJ1-1
v_gene: TRBV7-6
CDR3nt: TGTGCCAGCAGCTTAAGGGCCGGGGGCACTGAAGCTTTCTTT
CDR3aa: CASSLRAGGTEAFF

d_gene: NA
abundance: NA
len: 14
j_gene: TRBJ2-4
v_gene: TRBV6-5
CDR3nt: TGTGCCAGCGCCCCGACAGGGAGGGTTGTCATTCAGTACTTC
CDR3aa: CASAPTGRVVIQYF

d_gene: TRBD2
abundance: many
len: 14
j_gene: TRBJ2-5
v_gene: TRBV4-3
CDR3nt: TGCGCCAGCAGCCTAGGGAGGGGCCAAGAGACCCAGTACTTC
CDR3aa: CASSLGRGQETQYF

d_gene: NA
abundance: many
len: 18
j_gene: TRBJ2-1
v_gene: TRBV7-9
CDR3nt: TGTGCCAGCAGCCCCGCTCATCCGGATCGAAGCTCCTACAATGAGCAGTTCTTC
CDR3aa: CASSPAHPDRSSYNEQFF

d_gene: TRBD1
abundance: few
len: 15
j_gene: TRBJ2-5
v_gene: TRBV20-1
CDR3nt: TGCAGTGCTAGATCCCGGACAGGGCGGGGAGAGACCCAGTACTTC
CDR3aa: CSARSRTGRGETQYF

d_gene: NA
abundance: NA
len: 15
j_gene: TRBJ2-1
v_gene: TRBV6-6
CDR3nt: TGTGCCAGCAGTCTAGGTCTGGGTCGGTACAATGAGCAGTTCTTC
CDR3aa: CASSLGLGRYNEQFF

d_gene: TRBD1
abundance: few
len: 12
j_gene: TRBJ1-1
v_gene: TRBV6-2/TRBV6-3
CDR3nt: TGTGCCAGCAGCCCGGACAGGGCTGAAGCTTTCTTT
CDR3aa: CASSPDRAEAFF

d_gene: NA
abundance: NA
len: 16
j_gene: TRBJ2-1
v_gene: TRBV7-2
CDR3nt: TGTGCCAGCAGCTTAGCTGAACCGAGCTCCTACAATGAGCAGTTCTTC
CDR3aa: CASSLAEPSSYNEQFF